The present T cell receptor beta chain was sequenced within a study of blood T cells in healthy people across ages. Overall study: Capturing about one barcoded beta molecule per two T cells was achieved by template switching.

In this sample, this clonotype turned up a few times. Its antigen is as yet unknown. Through a sample-barcoded 5' primer and a J-beta primer mix, a second PCR was run for about 6 to 12 cycles. Every cDNA molecule bore a tag from a template-switch adaptor containing 12 random nucleotides. A single record per CDR3 protein comes from TCRdb applying MiXCR to the 5' RACE reads. This sample has over 1,500,000 distinct CDR3 sequences, with more than 35% found just once. From germline, CDR1 is MNHEY and CDR2 SVGEGT. This CDR3 has 14 residues. With V trimmed by 6 bases and J by 2 bases, 7 bases remained unmatched. Points from the study as a whole: Among T cells, TCR beta diversity per million cells dropped roughly linearly as age rose.

Sample: blood. The chain uses TRBV6-2 or TRBV6-3 and TRBJ2-7; 7 positions match TRBD2. The TCR was taken from a human donor in good health. This CDR3 is CASSKYGTTYEQYF. The CDR3 DNA sequence: TGTGCCAGCAGCAAATACGGGACTACCTACGAGCAGTACTTC.